This entry features one T cell receptor beta chain sequence. This entry comes from a study of blood T cell repertoires in COVID-19. Study overall: Italy, Spain and the United States were the sources of the convalescent and acute COVID-19 samples.

Germline V gene lookup returns CDR1 MDHEN and CDR2 SYDVKM. V was trimmed by 4 bases and J by 3 bases, leaving 24 bases between them. The CDR3 sequence is 18 residues long. Per the authors' pipeline: Estimation of nucleated cell counts was performed using reference gene primer amplification. Produced via immunoSEQ multiplex PCR; TCRdb's table is partial and in-frame only. V, J and clone size reflect that table, while D and trimming were determined from the DNA. Of some 240,000 clones listed, approximately 84% are singletons. The material sequenced was PBMCs or T cells enriched from blood (not recorded which). The J gene is TRBJ1-2, the V gene TRBV28, with D possibly TRBD1 on 5 matching bases. The source is a woman in her fifties or sixties who had been exposed to COVID-19. This chain's CDR3 is CASSSYPVDSPVDYGYTF. The CDR3 nucleotides are TGTGCCAGCAGTTCCTATCCTGTTGACAGCCCCGTGGACTATGGCTACACCTTC.